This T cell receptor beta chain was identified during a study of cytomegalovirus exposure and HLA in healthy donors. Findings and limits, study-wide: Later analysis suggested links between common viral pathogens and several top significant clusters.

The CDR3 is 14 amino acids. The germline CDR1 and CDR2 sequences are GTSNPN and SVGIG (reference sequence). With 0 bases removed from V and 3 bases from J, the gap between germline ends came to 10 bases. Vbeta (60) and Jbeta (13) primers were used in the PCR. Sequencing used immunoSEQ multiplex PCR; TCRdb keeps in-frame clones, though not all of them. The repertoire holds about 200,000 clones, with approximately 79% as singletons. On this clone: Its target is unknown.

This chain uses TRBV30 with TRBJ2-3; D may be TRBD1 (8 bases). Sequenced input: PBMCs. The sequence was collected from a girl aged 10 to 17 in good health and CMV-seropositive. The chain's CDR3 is CAWSVQGGTDTQYF. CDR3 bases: TGTGCCTGGAGTGTACAGGGGGGGACAGATACGCAGTATTTT.